The text below deals with one TCR beta chain. This sample is part of a study of blood T cell repertoires in COVID-19. As for the study in general: Both acute and convalescent COVID-19 samples were obtained from the United States, Italy and Spain.

The authors' processing: Amplification from reference gene primers served as the basis for estimated nucleated cell counts. The data were produced by immunoSEQ multiplex PCR, yet TCRdb's version contains in-frame clones alone and is incomplete. V and J calls and clone size are those listed in that table; D and trimming were worked out from the DNA. The data contain about 55,000 clones, approximately 92% of them singletons. V trimming: 7 bases; J trimming: 3 bases; junction bases outside the gene matches: 5. The CDR3 is made up of 13 amino acids. Germline V gene sequence: CDR1 ENHRY, CDR2 SYGVKD. This receptor was taken from a human donor with active COVID-19. The donor label of this sample is uncertain. The chain carries TRBV10-3 and TRBJ1-2, with TRBD1 identical over 7 bases. Sequencing was carried out using peripheral blood. CDR3 loop: CAIKGAVDYGYTF. CDR3 coding DNA: TGTGCCATCAAGGGGGCAGTCGACTATGGCTACACCTTC.